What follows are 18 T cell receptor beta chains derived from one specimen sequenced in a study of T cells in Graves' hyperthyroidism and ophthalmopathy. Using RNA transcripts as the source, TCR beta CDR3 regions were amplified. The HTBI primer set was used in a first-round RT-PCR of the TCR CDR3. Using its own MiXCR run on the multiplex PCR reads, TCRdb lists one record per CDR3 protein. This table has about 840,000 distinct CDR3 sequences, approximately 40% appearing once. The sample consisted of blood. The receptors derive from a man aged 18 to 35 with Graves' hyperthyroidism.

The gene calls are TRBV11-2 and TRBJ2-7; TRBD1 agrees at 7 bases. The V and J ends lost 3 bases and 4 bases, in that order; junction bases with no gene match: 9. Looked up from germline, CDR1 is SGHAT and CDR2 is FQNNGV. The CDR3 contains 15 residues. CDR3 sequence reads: CASSLGTWTGYEQYF. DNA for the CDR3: TGTGCCAGCAGCTTGGGGACCTGGACAGGTTACGAGCAGTACTTC.

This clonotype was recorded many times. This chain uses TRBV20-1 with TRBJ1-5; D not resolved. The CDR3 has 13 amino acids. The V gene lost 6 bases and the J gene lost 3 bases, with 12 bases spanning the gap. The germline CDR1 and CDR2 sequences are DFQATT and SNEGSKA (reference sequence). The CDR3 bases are TGCAGTGCGGAACTGGGCCCCAATCAGCCCCAGCATTTT. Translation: CSAELGPNQPQHF.

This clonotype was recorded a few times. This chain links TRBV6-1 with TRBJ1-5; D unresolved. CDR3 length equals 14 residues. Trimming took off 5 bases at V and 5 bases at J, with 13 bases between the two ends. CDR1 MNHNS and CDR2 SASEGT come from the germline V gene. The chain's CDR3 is CASSYLKLDQPQHF. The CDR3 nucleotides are TGTGCCAGCAGTTACTTAAAGTTAGATCAGCCCCAGCATTTT.

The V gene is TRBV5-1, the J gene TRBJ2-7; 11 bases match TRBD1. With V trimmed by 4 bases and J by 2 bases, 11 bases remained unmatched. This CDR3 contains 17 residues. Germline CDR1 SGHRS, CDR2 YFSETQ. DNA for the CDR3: TGCGCCAGCAGCCCCGGGACAGGGGGTTCGGGCGCCTACGAGCAGTACTTC. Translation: CASSPGTGGSGAYEQYF.

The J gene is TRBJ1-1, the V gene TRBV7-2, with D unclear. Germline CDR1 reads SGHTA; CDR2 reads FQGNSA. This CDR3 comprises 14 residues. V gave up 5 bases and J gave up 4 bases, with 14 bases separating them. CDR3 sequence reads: CASSLGLDGTEAFF. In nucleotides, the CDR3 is TGTGCCAGCAGCCTAGGACTAGACGGCACTGAAGCTTTCTTT. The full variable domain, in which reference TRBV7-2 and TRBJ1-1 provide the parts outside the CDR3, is GAGVSQSPSNKVTEKGKDVELRCDPISGHTALYWYRQSLGQGLEFLIYFQGNSAPDKSGLPSDRFSAERTGGSVSTLTIQRTQQEDSAVYLCASSLGLDGTEAFFGQGTRLTVV.

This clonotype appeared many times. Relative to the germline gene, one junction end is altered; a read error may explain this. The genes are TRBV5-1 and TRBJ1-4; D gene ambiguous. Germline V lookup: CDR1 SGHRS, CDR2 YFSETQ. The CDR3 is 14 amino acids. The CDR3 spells CASSLGQINEKLFF. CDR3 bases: TGTGCCAGCAGCCTCGGGCAGATTAATGAAAAACTGTTTTTT.

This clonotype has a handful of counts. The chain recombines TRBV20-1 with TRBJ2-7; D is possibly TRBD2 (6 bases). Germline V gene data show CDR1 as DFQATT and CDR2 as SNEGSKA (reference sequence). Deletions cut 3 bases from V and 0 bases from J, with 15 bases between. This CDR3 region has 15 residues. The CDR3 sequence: CSAREAGTFSYEQYF. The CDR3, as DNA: TGCAGTGCTAGGGAAGCCGGGACTTTCTCCTACGAGCAGTACTTC.

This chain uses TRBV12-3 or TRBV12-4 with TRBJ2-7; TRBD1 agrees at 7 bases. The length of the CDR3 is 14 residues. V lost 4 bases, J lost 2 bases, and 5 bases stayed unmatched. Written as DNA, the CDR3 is TGTGCCAGCAGTTACCCGGGACAGCCCTACGAGCAGTACTTC. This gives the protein CASSYPGQPYEQYF.

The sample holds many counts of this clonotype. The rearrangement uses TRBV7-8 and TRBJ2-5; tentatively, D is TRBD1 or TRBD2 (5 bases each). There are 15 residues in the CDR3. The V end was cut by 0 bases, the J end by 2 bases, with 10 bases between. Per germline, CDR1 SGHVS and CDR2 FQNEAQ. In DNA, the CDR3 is TGTGCCAGCAGCTTAGCGAGAGGGGTACAAGAGACCCAGTACTTC. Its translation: CASSLARGVQETQYF.

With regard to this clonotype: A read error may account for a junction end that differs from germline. The CDR3 here is CASSYPPQGTYSNQPQHF. CDR3 bases: TGTGCCAGCAGTTACCCACCACAGGGTACATATAGCAATCAGCCCCAGCATTTT. J is TRBJ1-5 and V is TRBV10-3; the D gene is possibly TRBD1 (6 bases). Germline CDR1 is ENHRY and CDR2 is SYGVKD. The CDR3 consists of 18 residues.

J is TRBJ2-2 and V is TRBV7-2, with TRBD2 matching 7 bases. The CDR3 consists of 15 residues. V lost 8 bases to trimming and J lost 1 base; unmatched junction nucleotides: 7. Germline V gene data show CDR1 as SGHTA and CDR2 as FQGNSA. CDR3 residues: CASRGEGLNTGELFF. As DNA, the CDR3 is TGTGCCAGCCGCGGGGAGGGGCTGAACACCGGGGAGCTGTTTTTT. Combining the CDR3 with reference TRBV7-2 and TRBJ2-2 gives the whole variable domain GAGVSQSPSNKVTEKGKDVELRCDPISGHTALYWYRQSLGQGLEFLIYFQGNSAPDKSGLPSDRFSAERTGGSVSTLTIQRTQQEDSAVYLCASRGEGLNTGELFFGEGSRLTVL.

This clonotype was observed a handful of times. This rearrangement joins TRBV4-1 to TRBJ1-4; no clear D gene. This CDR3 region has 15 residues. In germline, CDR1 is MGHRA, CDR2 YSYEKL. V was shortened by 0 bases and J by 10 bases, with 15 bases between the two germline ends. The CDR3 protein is CASSQDLPHAGKLFF. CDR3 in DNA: TGCGCCAGCAGCCAAGATCTCCCCCACGCCGGAAAACTGTTTTTT.

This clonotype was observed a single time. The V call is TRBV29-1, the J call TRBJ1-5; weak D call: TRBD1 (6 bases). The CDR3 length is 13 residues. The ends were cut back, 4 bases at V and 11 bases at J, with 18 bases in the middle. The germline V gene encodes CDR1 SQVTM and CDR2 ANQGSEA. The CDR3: CSVGGGQQGAQHF. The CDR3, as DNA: TGCAGCGTTGGAGGAGGACAGCAGGGAGCCCAGCATTTT.

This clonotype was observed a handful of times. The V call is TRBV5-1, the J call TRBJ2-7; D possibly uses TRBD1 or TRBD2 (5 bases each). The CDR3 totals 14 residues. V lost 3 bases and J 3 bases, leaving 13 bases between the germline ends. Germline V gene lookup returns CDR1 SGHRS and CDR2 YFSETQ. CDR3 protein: CASSYGTANYEQYF. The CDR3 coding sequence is TGCGCCAGCAGCTACGGGACGGCAAACTACGAGCAGTACTTC.

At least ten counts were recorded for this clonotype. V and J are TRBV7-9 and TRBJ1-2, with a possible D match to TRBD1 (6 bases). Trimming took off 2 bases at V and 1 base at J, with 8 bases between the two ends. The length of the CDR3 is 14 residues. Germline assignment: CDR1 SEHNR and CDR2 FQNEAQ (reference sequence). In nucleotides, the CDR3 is TGTGCCAGCAGCTTATACAGGGATAACTATGGCTACACCTTC. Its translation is CASSLYRDNYGYTF. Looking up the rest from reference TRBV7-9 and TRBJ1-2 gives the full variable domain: DTGVSQNPRHKITKRGQNVTFRCDPISEHNRLYWYRQTLGQGPEFLTYFQNEAQLEKSRLLSDRFSAERPKGSFSTLEIQRTEQGDSAMYLCASSLYRDNYGYTFGSGTRLTVV.

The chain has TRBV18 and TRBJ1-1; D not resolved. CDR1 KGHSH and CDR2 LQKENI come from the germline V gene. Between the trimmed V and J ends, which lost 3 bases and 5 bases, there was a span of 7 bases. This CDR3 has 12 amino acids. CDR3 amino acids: CASSPAVTEAFF. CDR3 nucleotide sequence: TGTGCCAGCTCACCGGCCGTGACTGAAGCTTTCTTT.

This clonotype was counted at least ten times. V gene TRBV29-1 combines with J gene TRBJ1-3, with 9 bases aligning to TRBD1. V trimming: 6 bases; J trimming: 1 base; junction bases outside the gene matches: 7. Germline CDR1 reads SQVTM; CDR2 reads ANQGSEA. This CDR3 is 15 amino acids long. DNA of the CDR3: TGCAGCGTCTCGGGACAGGGCCGTTCTGGAAACACCATATATTTT. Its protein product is CSVSGQGRSGNTIYF.

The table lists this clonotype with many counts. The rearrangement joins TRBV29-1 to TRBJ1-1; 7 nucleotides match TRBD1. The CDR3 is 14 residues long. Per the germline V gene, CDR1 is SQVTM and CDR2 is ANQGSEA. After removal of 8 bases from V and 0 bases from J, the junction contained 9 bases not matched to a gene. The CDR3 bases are TGCAGCACTGGGGCAGGGGGACTGAACACTGAAGCTTTCTTT. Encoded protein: CSTGAGGLNTEAFF.